Listed here is a single TCR beta chain. It lacks a known antigen. Base qualities are not at hand, and no much larger clone is one base apart. Sequenced on an Illumina HiSeq 1500. TCRdb passed the public sequencing reads through fastp at Q25 and MiXCR, retaining productive beta sequences. Rows with a matching CDR3 protein are joined into one entry that keeps the most common DNA and genes. The sample table lists roughly 300,000 distinct CDR3 sequences, 8% to 9.5% of them with a count of one. 3.5% to 4.5% of the sample belongs to the ten largest clones. From cysteine to phenylalanine, the CDR3 is 14 amino acids long. The CDR3 DNA has 42 bases and is translated from base 1. CDR1 is given as MRHNA and CDR2 as SNTAGT, both from the germline V gene. Between the V and J ends, shortened by 3 bases and 1 base respectively, the junction contains 9 bases. These data are taken from a study of T cell repertoires in cytomegalovirus infection (dated by TCRdb to between 2018 and 2020). Notes on the research overall: Donor HLA type was relevant to the analysis, because carriage of CMV infection together with the matching HLA type was indicated by public TCR beta signatures.

Results and caveats for the whole study, not just this receptor: The ex vivo response was dominated by HLA-C-restricted CMV-specific TCR beta clonotypes, which also provided the single most frequent clonotype in two of eight donors. Cumulative frequency of public TCR beta family members discriminated carriers of CMV infection plus the relevant HLA type in this cohort and an independent approximately 400-donor cohort.

The chain employs TRBV6-4 and TRBJ1-1; the D gene is not confidently resolved. This receptor was taken from a human donor in good health (CMV status not recorded). Some clones in this sample may be carry-over from other donors' samples. The sequencing sample was made of PBMCs. The nucleotides are TGTGCCAGCAGTGAATCCCCGGGGAACACTGAAGCTTTCTTT. It codes for CASSESPGNTEAFF.